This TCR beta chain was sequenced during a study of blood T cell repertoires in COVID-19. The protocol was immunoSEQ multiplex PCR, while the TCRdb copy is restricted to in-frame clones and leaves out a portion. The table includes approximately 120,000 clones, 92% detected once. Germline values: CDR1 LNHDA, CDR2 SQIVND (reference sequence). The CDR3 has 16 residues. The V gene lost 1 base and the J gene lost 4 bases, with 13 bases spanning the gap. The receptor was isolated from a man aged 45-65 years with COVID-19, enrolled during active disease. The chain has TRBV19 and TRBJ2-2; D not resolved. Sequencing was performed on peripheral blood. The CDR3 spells CASSIGAAYPTGELFF. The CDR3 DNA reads TGTGCCAGTAGTATAGGGGCAGCCTACCCCACCGGGGAGCTGTTTTTT. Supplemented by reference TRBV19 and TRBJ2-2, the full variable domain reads DGGITQSPKYLFRKEGQNVTLSCEQNLNHDAMYWYRQDPGQGLRLIYYSQIVNDFQKGDIAEGYSVSREKKESFPLTVTSAQKNPTAFYLCASSIGAAYPTGELFFGEGSRLTVL.